The 24 T cell receptor beta chains below come from one sample, sequenced in a study of cytomegalovirus exposure and HLA in healthy donors. PCR employed 60 Vbeta and 13 Jbeta primers. Clones were sequenced by immunoSEQ multiplex PCR, and TCRdb holds only the in-frame ones, with some missing. The repertoire includes about 90,000 clones, 67% of them detected once, and under 2.5% sits in the top ten. Sequenced: PBMCs. Receptor source: a man aged 25-45 years in good health and CMV-seronegative.

The rearrangement links TRBV27 to TRBJ2-7; weak D call: TRBD2 (6 bases). There are 13 residues in the CDR3. Germline V gene data show CDR1 as MNHEY and CDR2 as SMNVEV (reference sequence). V lost 5 bases and J lost 4, with 12 bases in between. DNA for the CDR3: TGTGCCAGCAGTCAAGGGGACTCATACGAGCAGTACTTC. This sequence encodes CASSQGDSYEQYF.

V usage is TRBV7-6 and J usage is TRBJ2-2; the match to TRBD2 covers 14 bases. From germline, CDR1 is SGHVS and CDR2 FNYEAQ. CDR3 length equals 20 residues. J was trimmed by 0 bases and V by 5 bases; bases with no gene match: 11. The CDR3 nucleotides are TGTGCCAGCAGCCTCCCTCCGGGGACTAGCGGGGGCACGAACACCGGGGAGCTGTTTTTT. It codes for CASSLPPGTSGGTNTGELFF.

The CDR3 reads CASSQHQGGLNEQFF. The CDR3 DNA reads as TGTGCCAGCAGCCAACACCAGGGAGGATTGAATGAGCAGTTCTTC. This sequence joins TRBV4-2 and TRBJ2-1; D perhaps matches TRBD2 (6 bases). V was pared by 2 bases and J by 7 bases, with 15 bases between. Looked up from germline, CDR1 is LGHNA and CDR2 is YNFKEQ. The CDR3 extends over 15 amino acids.

The chain joins TRBV19 to TRBJ2-7; maybe TRBD2 (5 bases). Germline values: CDR1 LNHDA, CDR2 SQIVND (reference sequence). This CDR3 is 13 amino acids long. Between the trimmed V and J ends, which lost 5 bases and 5 bases, there was a span of 13 bases. The DNA of the CDR3 is TGTGCCAGTAGTCCCCGGGGTCTCGACGAGCAGTACTTC. The encoded protein is CASSPRGLDEQYF.

DNA of the CDR3: TGTGCCAGCAAACGCGCAGGGGCCAATCAGCCCCAGCATTTT. Protein sequence: CASKRAGANQPQHF. The chain is built from TRBV13 and TRBJ1-5; TRBD1 might be the D (6 bases). CDR3 size: 14 residues. CDR1 and CDR2 (germline): PRHDT, FYEKMQ (reference sequence). V gave up 7 bases and J gave up 3 bases, with 13 bases separating them.

CDR3 nucleotides: TGCGCCAGCAGTGATCAGGGGAACACCGGGGAGCTGTTTTTT. Its translation is CASSDQGNTGELFF. The chain employs TRBV10-2 and TRBJ2-2; TRBD1 might be the D (5 bases). The CDR3 is 14 amino acids. Per the germline V gene, CDR1 is WSHSY and CDR2 is SAAADI. Trimming shortened V by 3 bases and J by 1 base, and 6 bases separated the two germline ends.

V and J are TRBV7-3 and TRBJ1-1, with D maybe TRBD1 (5 bases). This CDR3 contains 13 residues. CDR1 is SGHTA, CDR2 FQGTGA, per germline. V lost 4 bases to trimming and J lost 1 base, with 7 bases between them. As DNA, the CDR3 is TGTGCCAGCAGCTCTGACAGGAACACTGAAGCTTTCTTT. Its protein product is CASSSDRNTEAFF. Combining the CDR3 with reference TRBV7-3 and TRBJ1-1 gives the whole variable domain GAGVSQTPSNKVTEKGKYVELRCDPISGHTALYWYRQSLGQGPEFLIYFQGTGAADDSGLPNDRFFAVRPEGSVSTLKIQRTERGDSAVYLCASSSDRNTEAFFGQGTRLTVV.

The table lists this clone with a few counts. V usage is TRBV5-3 and J usage is TRBJ1-1, with D possibly matching TRBD1 (6 bases). TRBV5-3 carries the ORF label, with uncertain function. This CDR3 contains 10 residues. V was pared by 9 bases and J by 3 bases, with 6 bases between. Written as DNA, the CDR3 is TGTGCCAAGGGGGACACTGAAGCTTTCTTT. This encodes CAKGDTEAFF.

J is TRBJ1-2 and V is TRBV11-2, with D unresolved. V lost 1 base, J lost 4 bases, and 10 bases lay in between. Germline lookup yields CDR1 SGHAT and CDR2 FQNNGV. This CDR3 is built from 14 residues. CDR3 loop: CASSLVADLYGYTF. In DNA, the CDR3 is TGTGCCAGCAGCTTAGTAGCGGACCTCTATGGCTACACCTTC.

The chain uses TRBV7-9 and TRBJ2-2, with D perhaps matching TRBD2 (6 bases). Germline V gene data show CDR1 as SEHNR and CDR2 as FQNEAQ (reference sequence). V was clipped by 10 bases and J by 8 bases, with 14 bases between them. The CDR3 covers 12 residues. CDR3 coding DNA: TGTGCCACCTCGGGACTTGAGGGGGAGCTGTTTTTT. Translated, it gives CATSGLEGELFF.

V and J are TRBV12-5 and TRBJ2-5; D is possibly TRBD2 (5 bases). V lost 5 bases to trimming and J lost 1 base, with 8 bases between them. This CDR3 contains 13 residues. Germline-derived CDR1 and CDR2 are LGHNT and FRNRAP. The CDR3: CASGGGSQETQYF. CDR3 in DNA: TGTGCTAGTGGTGGAGGATCCCAAGAGACCCAGTACTTC.

Only a few counts were recorded for this clone. This rearrangement joins TRBV7-9 to TRBJ1-1, with D maybe TRBD1 (6 bases). Trimming left V 1 base short and J 6 bases short, with 15 bases between. This CDR3 has 15 amino acids. Germline V gene lookup returns CDR1 SEHNR and CDR2 FQNEAQ (reference sequence). The CDR3 coding sequence is TGTGCCAGCAGCTTAGGTATCGGGACAAATTCTGAAGCTTTCTTT. Protein sequence: CASSLGIGTNSEAFF.

This clone was picked up a small number of times. The rearrangement links TRBV19 to TRBJ2-2; D call uncertain. This CDR3 has 13 residues. Germline lookup yields CDR1 LNHDA and CDR2 SQIVND (reference sequence). Trimming took 5 bases from V and 2 from J, leaving 6 bases between them. The CDR3 coding sequence is TGTGCCAGTAGTGAACAAAACACCGGGGAGCTGTTTTTT. Protein sequence: CASSEQNTGELFF.

The chain combines TRBV5-1 with TRBJ2-1, with D possibly matching TRBD2 (6 bases). The ends were cut back, 0 bases at V and 4 bases at J, with 8 bases in the middle. Germline V gene data show CDR1 as SGHRS and CDR2 as YFSETQ. This CDR3 is 14 amino acids long. DNA of the CDR3: TGCGCCAGCAGCTTGGGCGGGGTTTACAATGAGCAGTTCTTC. Translating gives CASSLGGVYNEQFF.

This clone occurred a few times. The chain employs TRBV7-2 and TRBJ1-1; D gene unclear. The CDR3 is made up of 14 amino acids. Trimming removed 5 bases from V and 2 bases from J, with 12 bases in between. Per the germline V gene, CDR1 is SGHTA and CDR2 is FQGNSA. The CDR3 sequence: CASSGWSANTEAFF. The CDR3, as DNA: TGTGCCAGCAGCGGGTGGAGCGCCAACACTGAAGCTTTCTTT. Full variable domain (remainder filled in from reference TRBV7-2 and TRBJ1-1): GAGVSQSPSNKVTEKGKDVELRCDPISGHTALYWYRQSLGQGLEFLIYFQGNSAPDKSGLPSDRFSAERTGGSVSTLTIQRTQQEDSAVYLCASSGWSANTEAFFGQGTRLTVV.

V usage is TRBV5-8 and J usage is TRBJ2-2, with 11 bases lining up with TRBD1. The CDR3 spans 15 residues. CDR1 and CDR2 (germline): SGHTS, YDEGEE. Trimming removed 3 bases from V and 7 bases from J; junction bases left unmatched: 5. The CDR3 loop is CASSSGQGAGGELFF. In DNA form, the CDR3 reads TGTGCCAGCAGCTCCGGACAGGGGGCCGGCGGGGAGCTGTTTTTT.

This chain uses TRBV28 with TRBJ2-1; D unresolved. V was cut by 5 bases and J by 0 bases, with 11 bases left in between. The germline CDR1 and CDR2 sequences are MDHEN and SYDVKM. This CDR3 contains 15 residues. The CDR3 coding sequence is TGTGCCAGCAGTCCACTCTGGAGCTCCTACAATGAGCAGTTCTTC. It encodes CASSPLWSSYNEQFF.

The table lists this clone with a count of one. This chain uses TRBV6-5 with TRBJ2-7; 7 nucleotides agree with TRBD2. Germline V CDR1 and CDR2: MNHEY, SVGAGI. Trimming at V came to 6 bases and at J to 3 bases, leaving 5 bases not matched to a gene. This CDR3 is 13 amino acids long. The CDR3 loop reads CASRGPGGYEQYF. The CDR3, as DNA: TGTGCCAGCAGGGGCCCGGGGGGCTACGAGCAGTACTTC.

Only a few counts were recorded for this clone. The chain couples TRBV11-2 to TRBJ2-1, with 7 bases aligning to TRBD2. V shed 5 bases and J 5 bases; nucleotides not matched to a gene: 6. The CDR3 is 14 amino acids. Germline V gives CDR1 SGHAT, CDR2 FQNNGV. CDR3 sequence: CASSLADNHNEQFF. In DNA, the CDR3 is TGTGCCAGCAGCCTAGCGGACAATCACAATGAGCAGTTCTTC.

The CDR3 is CASRGIGGGSFGEQFF. For the CDR3, the DNA is TGTGCCAGCAGGGGGATTGGGGGGGGGTCTTTCGGTGAGCAGTTCTTC. This sequence joins TRBV27 and TRBJ2-1, with TRBD2 matching 7 bases. The J segment lost 9 bases and the V segment lost 6 bases, leaving 17 bases of the junction unmatched. This CDR3 region has 16 residues. Germline CDR1 MNHEY, CDR2 SMNVEV (reference sequence).

V is TRBV7-9 and J is TRBJ2-3, with 9 bases that match TRBD1. The CDR3 is 16 residues long. The germline CDR1 and CDR2 sequences are SEHNR and FQNEAQ (reference sequence). The V segment lost 5 bases and the J segment 4 bases; nucleotides outside the gene matches: 10. CDR3 nucleotides: TGTGCCAGCAGCACCTTAGACAGGGGGATTGCAGATACGCAGTATTTT. It translates to CASSTLDRGIADTQYF.

A note on this clone: One end of the junction fails to match germline, which may point to a read error. The rearrangement links TRBV5-1 to TRBJ1-1; D possibly corresponds to TRBD1 (6 bases). The CDR3 totals 15 residues. CDR1 and CDR2 from the germline V gene are SGHRS and YFSETQ. CDR3 sequence: CPSSLVAGGNTEAFF. As DNA, the CDR3 is TGCCCCAGCAGCTTGGTAGCGGGGGGCAACACTGAAGCTTTCTTT.

The chain has TRBV6-5 and TRBJ2-1; perhaps TRBD2 as D (7 bases). The CDR3 sequence is 15 residues long. The V and J ends lost 7 bases and 4 bases respectively, with 17 bases between them. CDR1 is MNHEY, CDR2 SVGAGI, per germline. Here the CDR3 reads CASTGRGPVYNEQFF. DNA for the CDR3: TGTGCCAGCACTGGGCGGGGGCCGGTGTACAATGAGCAGTTCTTC.

The chain employs TRBV25-1 and TRBJ2-3; D unresolved. The CDR3 sequence is 14 residues long. Germline CDR1 reads MGHDK; CDR2 reads SYGVNS. The ends were cut back, 5 bases at V and 0 bases at J, with 9 bases in the middle. CDR3 nucleotides: TGTGCCAGCAGTCTGGTCGGGAGCACAGATACGCAGTATTTT. Translation: CASSLVGSTDTQYF.